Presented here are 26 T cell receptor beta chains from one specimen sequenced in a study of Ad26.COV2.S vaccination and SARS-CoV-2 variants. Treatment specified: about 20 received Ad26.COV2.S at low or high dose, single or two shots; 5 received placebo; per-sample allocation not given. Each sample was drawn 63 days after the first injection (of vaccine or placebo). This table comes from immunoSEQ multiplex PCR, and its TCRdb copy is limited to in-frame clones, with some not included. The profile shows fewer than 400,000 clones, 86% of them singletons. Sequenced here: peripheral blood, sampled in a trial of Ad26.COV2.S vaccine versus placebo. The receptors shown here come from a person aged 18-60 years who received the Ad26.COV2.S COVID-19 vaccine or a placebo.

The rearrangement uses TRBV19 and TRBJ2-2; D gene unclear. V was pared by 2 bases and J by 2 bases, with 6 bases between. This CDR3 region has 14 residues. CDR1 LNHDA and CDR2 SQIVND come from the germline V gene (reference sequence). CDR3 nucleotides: TGTGCCAGTAGTATACAGGCCAACACCGGGGAGCTGTTTTTT. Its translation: CASSIQANTGELFF.

As DNA, the CDR3 is TGCGCCAGCAGCGAGGGACAGGCTGGAAACACCATATATTTT. Protein product: CASSEGQAGNTIYF. The gene calls are TRBV5-1 and TRBJ1-3; TRBD1 matches at 8 bases. V gave up 4 bases and J gave up 2 bases; unmatched junction bases: 2. The CDR3 is 14 amino acids. CDR1 is SGHRS, CDR2 YFSETQ, per germline.

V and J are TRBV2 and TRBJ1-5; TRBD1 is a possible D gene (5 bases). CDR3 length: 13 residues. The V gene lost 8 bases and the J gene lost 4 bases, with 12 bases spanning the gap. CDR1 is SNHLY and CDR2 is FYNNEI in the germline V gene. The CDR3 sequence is CASGGGPNQPQHF. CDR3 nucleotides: TGTGCCAGCGGGGGGGGACCGAATCAGCCCCAGCATTTT.

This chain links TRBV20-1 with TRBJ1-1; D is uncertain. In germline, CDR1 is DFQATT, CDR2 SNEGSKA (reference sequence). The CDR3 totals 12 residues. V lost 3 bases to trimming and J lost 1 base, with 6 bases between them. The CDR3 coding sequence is TGCAGTGCTAGTGAGGGGAACACTGAAGCTTTCTTT. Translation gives CSASEGNTEAFF.

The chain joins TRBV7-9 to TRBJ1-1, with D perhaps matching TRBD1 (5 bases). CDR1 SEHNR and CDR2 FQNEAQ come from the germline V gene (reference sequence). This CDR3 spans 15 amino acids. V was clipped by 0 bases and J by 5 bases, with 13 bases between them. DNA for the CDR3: TGTGCCAGCAGCTTAGCGCGGGGGGGATGGACTGAAGCTTTCTTT. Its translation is CASSLARGGWTEAFF. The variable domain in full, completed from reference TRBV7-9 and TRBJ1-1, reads DTGVSQNPRHKITKRGQNVTFRCDPISEHNRLYWYRQTLGQGPEFLTYFQNEAQLEKSRLLSDRFSAERPKGSFSTLEIQRTEQGDSAMYLCASSLARGGWTEAFFGQGTRLTVV.

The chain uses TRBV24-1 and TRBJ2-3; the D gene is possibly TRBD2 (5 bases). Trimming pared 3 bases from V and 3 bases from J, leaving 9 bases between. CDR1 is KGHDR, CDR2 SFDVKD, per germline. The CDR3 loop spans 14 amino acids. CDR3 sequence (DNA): TGTGCCACCAGTGATCATGGACTGACAGATACGCAGTATTTT. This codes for CATSDHGLTDTQYF.

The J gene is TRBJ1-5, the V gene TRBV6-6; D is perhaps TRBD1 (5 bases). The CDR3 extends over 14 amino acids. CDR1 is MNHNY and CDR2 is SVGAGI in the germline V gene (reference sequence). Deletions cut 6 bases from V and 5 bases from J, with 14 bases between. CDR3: CASRGPALHQPQHF. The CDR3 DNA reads TGTGCCAGCAGGGGGCCAGCACTCCATCAGCCCCAGCATTTT.

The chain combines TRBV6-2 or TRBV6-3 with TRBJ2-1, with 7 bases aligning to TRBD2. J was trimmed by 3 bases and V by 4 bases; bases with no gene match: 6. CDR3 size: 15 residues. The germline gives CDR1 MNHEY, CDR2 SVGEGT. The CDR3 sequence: CASSLGGENYNEQFF. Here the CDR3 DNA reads TGTGCCAGCAGTTTGGGAGGGGAAAACTACAATGAGCAGTTCTTC.

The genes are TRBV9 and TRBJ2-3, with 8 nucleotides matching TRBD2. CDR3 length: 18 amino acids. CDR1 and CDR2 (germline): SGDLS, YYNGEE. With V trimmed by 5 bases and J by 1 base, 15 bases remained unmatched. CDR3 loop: CASSPSRGAGARTDTQYF. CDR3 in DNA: TGTGCCAGCAGTCCCTCTAGGGGAGCGGGGGCCCGCACAGATACGCAGTATTTT.

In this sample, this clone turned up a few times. CDR3 DNA sequence: TGTGCCAGCAGCCAGCACGATGAGCAGTTCTTC. Residues: CASSQHDEQFF. This chain joins TRBV3-1 (or the pseudogene TRBV3-2) and TRBJ2-1; D remains ambiguous. The CDR3 loop spans 11 amino acids. From germline, CDR1 is LGHDT and CDR2 YNNKEL (reference sequence). V lost 3 bases, J lost 8 bases, and 5 bases lay in between.

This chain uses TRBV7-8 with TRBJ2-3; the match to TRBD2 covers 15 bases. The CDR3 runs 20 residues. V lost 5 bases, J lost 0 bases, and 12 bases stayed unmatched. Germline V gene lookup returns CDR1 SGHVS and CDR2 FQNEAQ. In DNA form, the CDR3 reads TGTGCCAGCAGCCCCCCGGGACTAGCGGGGGGCAGATTTAGCACAGATACGCAGTATTTT. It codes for CASSPPGLAGGRFSTDTQYF.

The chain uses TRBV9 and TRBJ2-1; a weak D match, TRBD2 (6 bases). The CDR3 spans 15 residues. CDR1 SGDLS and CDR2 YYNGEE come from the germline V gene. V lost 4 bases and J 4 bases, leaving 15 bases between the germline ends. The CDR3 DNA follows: TGTGCCAGCAGCCGGGCTCAACGGGGGTACAATGAGCAGTTCTTC. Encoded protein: CASSRAQRGYNEQFF.

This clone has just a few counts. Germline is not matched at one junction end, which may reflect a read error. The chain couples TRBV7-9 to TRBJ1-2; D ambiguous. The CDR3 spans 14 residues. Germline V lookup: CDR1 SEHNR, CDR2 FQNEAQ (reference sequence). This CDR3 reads CGSSPLGGRLGYTF. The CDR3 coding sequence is TGTGGCAGCAGCCCCCTTGGAGGCAGATTGGGCTACACCTTC. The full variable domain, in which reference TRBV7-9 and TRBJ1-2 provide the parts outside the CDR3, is DTGVSQNPRHKITKRGQNVTFRCDPISEHNRLYWYRQTLGQGPEFLTYFQNEAQLEKSRLLSDRFSAERPKGSFSTLEIQRTEQGDSAMYLCGSSPLGGRLGYTFGSGTRLTVV.

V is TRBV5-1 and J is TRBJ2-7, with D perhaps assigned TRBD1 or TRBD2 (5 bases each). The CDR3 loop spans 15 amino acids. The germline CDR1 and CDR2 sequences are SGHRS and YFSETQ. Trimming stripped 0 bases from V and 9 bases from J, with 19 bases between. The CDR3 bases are TGCGCCAGCAGCTTGGAGGGGACGTACGGAAACGTGCAGTACTTC. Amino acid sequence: CASSLEGTYGNVQYF.

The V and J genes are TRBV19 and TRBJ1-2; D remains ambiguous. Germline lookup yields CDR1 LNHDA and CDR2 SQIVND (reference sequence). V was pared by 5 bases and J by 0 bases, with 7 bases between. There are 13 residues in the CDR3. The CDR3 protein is CASSPGTNYGYTF. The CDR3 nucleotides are TGTGCCAGTAGTCCCGGGACTAACTATGGCTACACCTTC.

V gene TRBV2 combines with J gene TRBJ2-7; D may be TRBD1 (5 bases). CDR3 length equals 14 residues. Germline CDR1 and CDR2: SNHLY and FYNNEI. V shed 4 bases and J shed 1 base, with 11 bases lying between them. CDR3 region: CASSGLRESYEQYF. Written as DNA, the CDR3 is TGTGCCAGCAGTGGGCTCAGGGAATCCTACGAGCAGTACTTC.

CDR3 residues: CSVKHHRGENTEAFF. The CDR3 coding sequence is TGCAGCGTAAAACACCATAGAGGGGAGAACACTGAAGCTTTCTTT. The chain carries TRBV29-1 and TRBJ1-1, with D perhaps matching TRBD1 (5 bases). CDR1 and CDR2 (germline): SQVTM, ANQGSEA. Trimming removed 6 bases from V and 1 base from J, with 18 bases in between. CDR3 length: 15 residues. Filled out from reference TRBV29-1 and TRBJ1-1, the complete variable domain reads SAVISQKPSRDICQRGTSLTIQCQVDSQVTMMFWYRQQPGQSLTLIATANQGSEATYESGFVIDKFPISRPNLTFSTLTVSNMSPEDSSIYLCSVKHHRGENTEAFFGQGTRLTVV.

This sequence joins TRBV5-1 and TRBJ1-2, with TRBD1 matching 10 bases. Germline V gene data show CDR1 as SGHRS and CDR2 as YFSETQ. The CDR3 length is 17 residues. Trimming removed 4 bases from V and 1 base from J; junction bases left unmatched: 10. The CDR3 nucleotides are TGCGCCAGCAGCAAGCGGACAGGGGGTGCTGATAACTATGGCTACACCTTC. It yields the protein CASSKRTGGADNYGYTF.

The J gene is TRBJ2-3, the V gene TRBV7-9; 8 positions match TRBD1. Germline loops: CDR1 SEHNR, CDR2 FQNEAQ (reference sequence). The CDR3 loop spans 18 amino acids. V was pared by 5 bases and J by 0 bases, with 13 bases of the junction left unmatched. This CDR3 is CASSPPGTGAKSTDTQYF. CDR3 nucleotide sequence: TGTGCCAGCAGCCCCCCCGGGACAGGAGCAAAGAGCACAGATACGCAGTATTTT.

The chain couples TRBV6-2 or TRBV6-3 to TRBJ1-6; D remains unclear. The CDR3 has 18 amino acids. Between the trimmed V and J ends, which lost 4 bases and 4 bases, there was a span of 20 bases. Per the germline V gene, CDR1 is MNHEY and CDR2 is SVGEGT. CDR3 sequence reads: CASSLILRRTEYNSPLHF. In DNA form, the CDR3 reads TGTGCCAGCAGTTTAATATTGAGGAGGACGGAGTATAATTCACCCCTCCACTTT.

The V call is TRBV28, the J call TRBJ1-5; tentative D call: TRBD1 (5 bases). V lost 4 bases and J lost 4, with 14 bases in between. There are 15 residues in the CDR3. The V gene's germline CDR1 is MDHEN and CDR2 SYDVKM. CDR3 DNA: TGTGCCAGCAGTTATGGACGGGGGATAAATCAGCCCCAGCATTTT. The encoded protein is CASSYGRGINQPQHF.

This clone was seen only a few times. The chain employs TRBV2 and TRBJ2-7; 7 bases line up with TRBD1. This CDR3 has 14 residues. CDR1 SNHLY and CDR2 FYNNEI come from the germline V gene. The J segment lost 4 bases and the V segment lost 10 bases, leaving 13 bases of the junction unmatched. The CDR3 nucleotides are TGTGCCACCACAGAGCAGGGGGTTGGTTACGAGCAGTACTTC. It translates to CATTEQGVGYEQYF.

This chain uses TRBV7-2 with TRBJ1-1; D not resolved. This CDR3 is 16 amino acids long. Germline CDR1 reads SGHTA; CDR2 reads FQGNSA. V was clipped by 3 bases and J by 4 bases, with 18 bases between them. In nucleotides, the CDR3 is TGTGCCAGCAGCTTCGGAGGACCATCTCTTCCCACTGAAGCTTTCTTT. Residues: CASSFGGPSLPTEAFF.

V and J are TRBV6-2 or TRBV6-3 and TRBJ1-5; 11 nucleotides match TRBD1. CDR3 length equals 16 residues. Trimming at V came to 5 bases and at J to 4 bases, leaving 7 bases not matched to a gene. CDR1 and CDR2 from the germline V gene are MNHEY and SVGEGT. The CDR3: CASSVGTGGRNQPQHF. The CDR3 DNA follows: TGTGCCAGCAGTGTTGGGACAGGGGGACGGAATCAGCCCCAGCATTTT.

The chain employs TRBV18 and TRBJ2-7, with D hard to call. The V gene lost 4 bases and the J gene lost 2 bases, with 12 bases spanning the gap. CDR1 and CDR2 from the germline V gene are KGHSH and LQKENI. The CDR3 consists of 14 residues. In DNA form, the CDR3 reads TGTGCCAGCTCACAGAATTCCGGCACCTACGAGCAGTACTTC. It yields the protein CASSQNSGTYEQYF.

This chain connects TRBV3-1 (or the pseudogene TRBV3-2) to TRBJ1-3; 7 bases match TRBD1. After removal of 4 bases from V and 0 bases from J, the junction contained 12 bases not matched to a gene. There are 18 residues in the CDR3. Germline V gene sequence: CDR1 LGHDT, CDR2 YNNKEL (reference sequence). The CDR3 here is CASSRVKPRTGSGNTIYF. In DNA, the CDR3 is TGTGCCAGCAGCCGCGTCAAACCCCGGACAGGCTCTGGAAACACCATATATTTT.